In its sample, the clone carrying this TCR beta chain was seen a few times. These data are taken from a study of T-cell memory formation after mild COVID-19. The TCR alpha and TCR beta cDNA libraries, bearing sample barcodes and UMIs, were generated by 5'RACE using constant-segment primers. A single record per CDR3 protein comes from TCRdb applying MiXCR to the 5' RACE reads. The data contain 400,000 to 450,000 distinct CDR3 sequences, more than 15% of them singletons. There are 14 residues in the CDR3. Germline CDR1 reads SNHLY; CDR2 reads FYNNEI. The V and J ends lost 6 bases and 4 bases, in that order; junction bases with no gene match: 7.

The chain joins TRBV2 to TRBJ1-2; 8 bases match TRBD1. The sequence was collected from a man aged 18 to 29 who had mild COVID-19 (a few samples of this study predate the infection). Cell type and time point are not known. Sequenced input: PBMCs or a T cell subset sorted from them (not recorded which). The chain's CDR3 is CASSALGTGYGYTF. CDR3 coding DNA: TGTGCCAGCAGCGCCCTCGGGACAGGCTATGGCTACACCTTC.